This T cell receptor beta chain was profiled in a study of cytomegalovirus exposure and HLA in healthy donors. The overall study: Genotyping showed around 81% of hundreds of donors falling in the Caucasian-associated ancestry cluster.

Looked up from germline, CDR1 is SGHVS and CDR2 is FQNEAQ. V lost 0 bases and J lost 2; bases outside the gene matches: 3. This CDR3 is built from 16 residues. As concerns this clone: Its specificity is not known.

Primers for the PCR totalled 60 Vbeta and 13 Jbeta. Sequenced by immunoSEQ multiplex PCR; TCRdb stores in-frame clones only, minus some. This table holds around 200,000 clones, over 60% found once. General study results and limits: CMV antigen specificity of a few CMV-associated chains was confirmed in vitro.

The source is a man in his forties or fifties in good health and CMV-seronegative. The chain combines TRBV7-8 with TRBJ2-5; 10 bases map to TRBD2. Sequencing was done on a sample of PBMCs. The CDR3 DNA is TGTGCCAGCAGCTTAGCCCTAGCGGGGGCACAAGAGACCCAGTACTTC. Its protein is CASSLALAGAQETQYF.